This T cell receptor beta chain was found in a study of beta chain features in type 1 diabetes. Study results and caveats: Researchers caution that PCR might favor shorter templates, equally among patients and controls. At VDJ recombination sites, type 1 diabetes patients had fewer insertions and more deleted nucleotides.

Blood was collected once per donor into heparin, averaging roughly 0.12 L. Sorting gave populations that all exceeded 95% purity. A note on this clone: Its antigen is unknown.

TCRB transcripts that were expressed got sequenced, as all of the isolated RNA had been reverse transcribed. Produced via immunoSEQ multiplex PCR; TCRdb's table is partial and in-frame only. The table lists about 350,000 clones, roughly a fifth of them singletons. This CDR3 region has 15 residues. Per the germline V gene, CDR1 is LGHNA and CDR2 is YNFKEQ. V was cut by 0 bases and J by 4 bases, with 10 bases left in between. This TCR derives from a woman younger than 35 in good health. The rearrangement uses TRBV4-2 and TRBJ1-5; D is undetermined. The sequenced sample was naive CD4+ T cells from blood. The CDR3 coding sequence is TGTGCCAGCAGCCAAGATCTCGGCAGGAATCAGCCCCAGCATTTT. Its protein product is CASSQDLGRNQPQHF.